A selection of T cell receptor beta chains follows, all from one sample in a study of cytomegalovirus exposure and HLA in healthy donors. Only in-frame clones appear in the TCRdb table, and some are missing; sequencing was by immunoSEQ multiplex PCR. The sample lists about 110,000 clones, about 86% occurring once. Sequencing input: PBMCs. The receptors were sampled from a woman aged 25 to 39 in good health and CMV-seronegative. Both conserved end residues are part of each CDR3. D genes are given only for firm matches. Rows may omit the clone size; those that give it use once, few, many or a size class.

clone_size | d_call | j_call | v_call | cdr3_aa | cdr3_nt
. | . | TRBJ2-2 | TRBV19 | CASSILGQPRTGELFF | TGTGCCAGTAGTATTTTGGGGCAGCCGAGAACCGGGGAGCTGTTTTTT
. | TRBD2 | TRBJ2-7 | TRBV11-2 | CASSLETSGRVYEQYF | TGTGCCAGCAGCTTAGAGACTAGCGGGAGGGTGTACGAGCAGTACTTC
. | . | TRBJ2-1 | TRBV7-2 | CASSFGGTNNEQFF | TGTGCCAGCAGCTTCGGGGGAACCAACAATGAGCAGTTCTTC
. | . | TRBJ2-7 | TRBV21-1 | CASRKTSGSFERELKQYF | TGTGCCAGCAGGAAAACTTCAGGGAGCTTTGAGCGGGAATTGAAGCAGTACTTC
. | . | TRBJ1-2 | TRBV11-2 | CASSLETAYGYTF | TGTGCCAGCAGCTTAGAGACAGCCTATGGCTACACCTTC
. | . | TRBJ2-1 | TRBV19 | CASSIVQGKRYNEQFF | TGTGCCAGTAGTATAGTTCAGGGGAAGCGCTACAATGAGCAGTTCTTC
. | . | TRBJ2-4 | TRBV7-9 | CASSLEGGEAKNIQYF | TGTGCCAGCAGCCTAGAGGGAGGAGAAGCCAAAAACATTCAGTACTTC
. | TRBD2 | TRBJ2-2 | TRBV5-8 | CASSSGTKNTGELFF | TGTGCCAGCAGCTCCGGGACTAAGAACACCGGGGAGCTGTTTTTT
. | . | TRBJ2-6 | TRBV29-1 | CSVSRDSGANVLTF | TGCAGCGTAAGTAGAGACTCTGGGGCCAACGTCCTGACTTTC
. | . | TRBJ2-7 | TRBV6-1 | CASSETAKGQQYF | TGTGCCAGCAGTGAAACAGCGAAGGGGCAGCAGTACTTC
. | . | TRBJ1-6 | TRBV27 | CASSLRPGESSYNSPLHF | TGTGCCAGCAGTTTAAGGCCAGGGGAGAGCTCCTATAATTCACCCCTCCACTTT
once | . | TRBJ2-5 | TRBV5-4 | CASSLLLGQLKETQYF | TGTGCCAGCAGCTTGTTGCTAGGACAGCTAAAAGAGACCCAGTACTTC
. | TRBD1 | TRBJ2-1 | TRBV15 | CATSRDPGQYNEQFF | TGTGCCACCAGCAGAGATCCGGGACAGTACAATGAGCAGTTCTTC